One sample yielded the 23 T cell receptor beta chains listed below, sequenced in a study of cytomegalovirus exposure and HLA in healthy donors. 13 Jbeta primers and 60 Vbeta primers were used for the PCR. Clones were sequenced by immunoSEQ multiplex PCR, and TCRdb holds only the in-frame ones, with some missing. The sample has over 85,000 clones, approximately 70% seen once. The sequencing input was PBMCs. Source of these receptors: a man between 25 and 39 years old in good health and CMV-seronegative.

The chain links TRBV5-6 to TRBJ2-2; 7 nucleotides line up with TRBD1. Trimming at V came to 5 bases and at J to 7 bases, leaving 5 bases not matched to a gene. The CDR3 loop spans 13 amino acids. Germline V lookup: CDR1 SGHDT, CDR2 YYEEEE. CDR3 amino acids: CASRTGFSGELFF. CDR3 DNA sequence: TGTGCCAGCAGGACAGGGTTTAGCGGGGAGCTGTTTTTT.

This clone was seen a handful of times. The J gene is TRBJ2-5, the V gene TRBV11-1, with 12 bases identical to TRBD2. The CDR3 consists of 16 residues. Losses at the gene ends were 0 bases for V and 5 bases for J; bases not matched to a gene: 4. CDR1 is SGHAT, CDR2 FQDESV, per germline (reference sequence). Here the CDR3 DNA reads TGTGCCAGCAGCTTAGCGGGGCTAGCGGGAGGGGAGACCCAGTACTTC. Amino acids: CASSLAGLAGGETQYF.

CDR3 DNA sequence: TGTGCCAGCAGCTACGGACTTTCAGAAGCTTTCTTT. This sequence encodes CASSYGLSEAFF. The chain couples TRBV6-1 to TRBJ1-1; no reliable D call. V lost 6 bases and J 8 bases, leaving 13 bases between the germline ends. This CDR3 is built from 12 residues. The germline CDR1 and CDR2 sequences are MNHNS and SASEGT.

The V and J genes are TRBV9 and TRBJ2-2; D call uncertain. Between the trimmed V and J ends, which lost 0 bases and 3 bases, there was a span of 9 bases. This CDR3 comprises 15 residues. Germline V gene lookup returns CDR1 SGDLS and CDR2 YYNGEE. CDR3 coding DNA: TGTGCCAGCAGCGTAGATCAGGTATACACCGGGGAGCTGTTTTTT. It is translated as CASSVDQVYTGELFF. Together with reference TRBV9 and TRBJ2-2, the CDR3 gives the full variable domain: DSGVTQTPKHLITATGQRVTLRCSPRSGDLSVYWYQQSLDQGLQFLIQYYNGEERAKGNILERFSAQQFPDLHSELNLSSLELGDSALYFCASSVDQVYTGELFFGEGSRLTVL.

The V gene is TRBV7-8, the J gene TRBJ1-5; 7 bases fit TRBD1. The CDR3 is 16 residues long. Germline CDR1 and CDR2: SGHVS and FQNEAQ. Trimming removed 4 bases from V and 0 bases from J; junction bases left unmatched: 6. DNA of the CDR3: TGTGCCAGCAGCTCGAGACAGGGAACTAGCAATCAGCCCCAGCATTTT. It is translated as CASSSRQGTSNQPQHF.

The rearrangement joins TRBV4-3 to TRBJ2-5; 7 nucleotides align to TRBD2. Germline V lookup: CDR1 LGHNA, CDR2 YSLEER. CDR3 size: 16 residues. The V gene end was trimmed by 0 bases and the J gene end by 1 base; junction bases not matched to a gene: 5. CDR3 in DNA: TGCGCCAGCAGCCAAGAAGGGGCTAGCGGCCAAGAGACCCAGTACTTC. It yields the protein CASSQEGASGQETQYF.

The V gene is TRBV18, the J gene TRBJ2-7, with D maybe TRBD2 (5 bases). The CDR3 is 13 residues long. V was pared by 3 bases and J by 5 bases, with 11 bases between. Per germline, CDR1 KGHSH and CDR2 LQKENI. The CDR3 loop reads CASSPPVGDEQYF. CDR3 bases: TGTGCCAGCTCACCCCCGGTCGGGGACGAGCAGTACTTC.

This clone showed up just once. This sequence joins TRBV15 and TRBJ1-4; D might be TRBD1 (6 bases). V was trimmed by 4 bases and J by 8 bases, leaving 20 bases between them. CDR3 length: 16 amino acids. Per germline, CDR1 LNHNV and CDR2 YYDKDF (reference sequence). The CDR3 here is CATSTPGQLNWEKLFF. CDR3 nucleotide sequence: TGTGCCACCAGCACTCCGGGACAACTCAATTGGGAAAAACTGTTTTTT.

Only one count was recorded for this clone. The gene calls are TRBV6-5 and TRBJ1-5, with 7 nucleotides matching TRBD1. CDR1 MNHEY and CDR2 SVGAGI come from the germline V gene. V gave up 2 bases and J gave up 5 bases; unmatched junction bases: 3. The CDR3 consists of 14 residues. The CDR3 loop reads CASSYRDSYQPQHF. CDR3 coding DNA: TGTGCCAGCAGTTACCGGGACAGTTATCAGCCCCAGCATTTT.

The CDR3 protein is CASSVDRLNTEAFF. The CDR3 DNA follows: TGTGCCAGCAGTGTAGACAGGTTGAACACTGAAGCTTTCTTT. The rearrangement uses TRBV6-5 and TRBJ1-1, with TRBD1 as a possible D gene (6 bases). The germline gives CDR1 MNHEY, CDR2 SVGAGI. CDR3 length: 14 amino acids. V gave up 5 bases and J gave up 0 bases, with 10 bases separating them.

The CDR3 DNA reads TGCGCCAGCAGTGAGCCTTACGAGACAGGAAACACCTTC. Residues: CASSEPYETGNTF. This rearrangement joins TRBV10-2 to TRBJ1-2, with a tentative D call TRBD1 (6 bases). Germline-derived CDR1 and CDR2 are WSHSY and SAAADI. V gave up 2 bases and J gave up 12 bases, with 16 bases separating them. CDR3 length: 13 residues.

The gene calls are TRBV7-9 and TRBJ2-3, with a weak D call TRBD2 (6 bases). This CDR3 is built from 16 residues. Germline CDR1 and CDR2: SEHNR and FQNEAQ (reference sequence). The V end was cut by 1 base, the J end by 1 base, with 12 bases between. The CDR3 coding sequence is TGTGCCAGCAGCTTAGTACACGGCGGGGGCACAGATACGCAGTATTTT. Translated, it gives CASSLVHGGGTDTQYF.

The chain is built from TRBV2 and TRBJ2-5, with D tentatively TRBD2 (5 bases). Germline CDR1 reads SNHLY; CDR2 reads FYNNEI. This CDR3 comprises 14 residues. Trimming left V 8 bases short and J 4 bases short, with 17 bases between. The CDR3 spells CASLIRWEIETQYF. The CDR3 bases are TGTGCCAGCTTGATACGGTGGGAGATAGAGACCCAGTACTTC. Using reference TRBV2 and TRBJ2-5 for the parts outside the CDR3, the full variable domain is EPEVTQTPSHQVTQMGQEVILRCVPISNHLYFYWYRQILGQKVEFLVSFYNNEISEKSEIFDDQFSVERPDGSNFTLKIRSTKLEDSAMYFCASLIRWEIETQYFGPGTRLLVL.

This clone was detected only a few times. The J gene is TRBJ2-1, the V gene TRBV30; no reliable D call. Per germline, CDR1 GTSNPN and CDR2 SVGIG (reference sequence). CDR3 length equals 11 residues. Trimming took off 2 bases at V and 7 bases at J, with 6 bases between the two ends. The CDR3 loop reads CAWSNGNEQFF. CDR3 bases: TGTGCCTGGAGTAACGGGAATGAGCAGTTCTTC. The full variable domain, its missing parts supplied by reference TRBV30 and TRBJ2-1, is SQTIHQWPATLVQPVGSPLSLECTVEGTSNPNLYWYRQAAGRGLQLLFYSVGIGQISSEVPQNLSASRPQDRQFILSSKKLLLSDSGFYLCAWSNGNEQFFGPGTRLTVL.

This chain links TRBV13 with TRBJ2-4; 7 bases fit TRBD2. With V trimmed by 4 bases and J by 3 bases, 9 bases remained unmatched. The CDR3 sequence is 16 residues long. The germline V gene encodes CDR1 PRHDT and CDR2 FYEKMQ (reference sequence). The CDR3 nucleotides are TGTGCCAGCAGCTCGGAAAGCGGGGCCGGCAAAAACATTCAGTACTTC. Its protein product is CASSSESGAGKNIQYF.

This chain links TRBV2 with TRBJ1-2; D is possibly TRBD1 (6 bases). V dropped 5 bases and J dropped 0 bases, with 7 bases sitting between them. Germline V gene sequence: CDR1 SNHLY, CDR2 FYNNEI. The CDR3 is 13 residues long. The CDR3, as DNA: TGTGCCAGCAGTAGGACAGCTAACTATGGCTACACCTTC. This translates into CASSRTANYGYTF.

V gene TRBV7-7 combines with J gene TRBJ2-7; the match to TRBD2 covers 7 bases. The CDR3 has 15 residues. The trim removed 3 bases at V and 3 bases at J, leaving 8 bases unmatched. Germline CDR1 is SSHAT and CDR2 is FNYEAQ (reference sequence). DNA for the CDR3: TGTGCCAGCAGCTTTAGCCCTAGCGGAAACTACGAGCAGTACTTC. This translates into CASSFSPSGNYEQYF. Filled out from reference TRBV7-7 and TRBJ2-7, the complete variable domain reads GAGVSQSPRYKVTKRGQDVTLRCDPISSHATLYWYQQALGQGPEFLTYFNYEAQPDKSGLPSDRFSAERPEGSISTLTIQRTEQRDSAMYRCASSFSPSGNYEQYFGPGTRLTVT.

V and J are TRBV28 and TRBJ1-5; tentatively, D is TRBD1 (5 bases). The CDR3 length is 14 residues. Between the trimmed V and J ends, which lost 2 bases and 5 bases, there was a span of 10 bases. From germline, CDR1 is MDHEN and CDR2 SYDVKM. The chain's CDR3 is CASSLRTLHQPQHF. As DNA, the CDR3 is TGTGCCAGCAGTTTAAGGACACTCCATCAGCCCCAGCATTTT.

This clone was seen only once. This sequence joins TRBV18 and TRBJ1-1; D is undetermined. In germline, CDR1 is KGHSH, CDR2 LQKENI. The CDR3 consists of 13 residues. Between the trimmed V and J ends, which lost 2 bases and 0 bases, there was a span of 4 bases. The CDR3 bases are TGTGCCAGCTCACCAGGAGTGAACACTGAAGCTTTCTTT. Protein product: CASSPGVNTEAFF.

The rearrangement joins TRBV14 to TRBJ2-3, with no clear D. Trimming left V 3 bases short and J 5 bases short, with 6 bases between. The CDR3 is 12 amino acids. Germline CDR1 SGHDN, CDR2 FVKESK. CDR3 DNA: TGTGCCAGCAGCCAGTCGGGAGATACGCAGTATTTT. Translated: CASSQSGDTQYF.

The V call is TRBV10-1, the J call TRBJ2-1, with TRBD1 matching over 8 bases. Germline CDR1 is WNHNN and CDR2 is SYGVQD (reference sequence). The J segment lost 9 bases and the V segment lost 6 bases, leaving 7 bases of the junction unmatched. This CDR3 has 13 amino acids. The CDR3, as DNA: TGCGCCAGCAGGGGACAGGAAAGAGGTGAGCAGTTCTTC. Translation gives CASRGQERGEQFF.

The CDR3 bases are TGTGCCAGCCTCACGGAACAGGGGTTAGCTTTCTTT. Translating it yields CASLTEQGLAFF. The chain combines TRBV6-5 with TRBJ1-1; the match to TRBD1 covers 7 bases. CDR1 and CDR2 (germline): MNHEY, SVGAGI. CDR3 length: 12 amino acids. V lost 8 bases and J lost 10; bases outside the gene matches: 10.

The gene calls are TRBV7-2 and TRBJ2-5, with TRBD2 identical over 9 bases. V trimming: 4 bases; J trimming: 9 bases; junction bases outside the gene matches: 15. This CDR3 spans 16 amino acids. Germline V gene data show CDR1 as SGHTA and CDR2 as FQGNSA. The CDR3: CASSSVSSGASEAQYF. CDR3 nucleotides: TGTGCCAGCAGCTCCGTATCTAGCGGGGCCTCGGAGGCCCAGTACTTC.